This T cell receptor beta chain was sequenced for a study of early T cells in non-severe SARS-CoV-2 infection (dated by TCRdb to the early 2020s). With respect to the entire study: Because TCR sequencing was done on bulk RNA from unsorted whole blood, the alpha and beta chains could not be paired.

What the work shows at the level of the full study, not this receptor alone: VDJdb matching was skewed toward anti-spike CD8 responses and likely underestimated virus-specific expansions by missing private and CD4 specificities.

This was a case-control study nested in a cohort of healthcare workers in London, UK, who had nasopharyngeal swab PCR tests and blood samples taken every week. Healthcare workers were recruited between 23 and 31 March 2020, during the week of the UK lockdown, and were followed weekly for up to roughly 15 weeks. CDR1 WNHNN and CDR2 SYGVQD were looked up in the germline V gene (reference sequence). Cut back by 4 bases and 0 bases, the V and J ends lie 15 bases apart. The cysteine opens and the phenylalanine closes a CDR3 of 17 amino acids. Only the CDR3 DNA stays, 51 bases, in frame from base 1. Receptor libraries were prepared by 5' RACE. The listed sequencing device is NextSeq 500. The TCR library protocol attached unique molecular identifiers to individual cDNA molecules to correct for sequencing error and PCR bias. Sequencing covered both TCR alpha and beta chains, and within each sample the abundances of alpha and beta sequences were tightly co-correlated. In the source study's methods: Decombinator V4 was used to perform V gene, J gene and CDR3 annotation of TCR sequences. TCRs were defined as expanded if a significant change between any two time points was detected under a Poisson model with p below 0.0001. TCR abundances were normalised to the total number of TCRs sequenced in each sample and reported as counts per million. MAIT TCRs were defined by TRAV1-2 paired with TRAJ12, TRAJ20 or TRAJ33, and iNKT TCRs by TRAV10 paired with TRAJ18. A search of VDJdb, accessed on 1 November 2021, was run for TCRs annotated to CMV, EBV and SARS-CoV-2, with TCRs annotated for multiple antigens excluded. Through fastp at Q25 and MiXCR, TCRdb rebuilt clones from the public reads, retaining in-frame beta chains. Rows with a matching CDR3 protein are joined into one entry that keeps the most common DNA and genes. These V and J calls derive from TCRdb rather than the authors' analysis. Within this sample are some 81,000 distinct CDR3 sequences, with approximately 15% of them counted one time only. The ten largest clones represent approximately 2.9% of the sample.

On this clonotype itself: The target of this receptor is not known. No qualities accompany the bases; no much larger clone lies one base away.

The TCR sequence derives from an adult who was a healthcare worker with PCR-confirmed SARS-CoV-2 infection or an uninfected control (not recorded which). The specimen sequenced was whole blood. The rearrangement combines TRBV10-1 with TRBJ1-4; TRBD1 is a weak D gene call, 6 bases matching. CDR3 region: CASSVVAGDPTNEKLFF. The nucleotides are TGCGCCAGCAGTGTCGTGGCAGGGGATCCAACTAATGAAAAACTGTTTTTT.